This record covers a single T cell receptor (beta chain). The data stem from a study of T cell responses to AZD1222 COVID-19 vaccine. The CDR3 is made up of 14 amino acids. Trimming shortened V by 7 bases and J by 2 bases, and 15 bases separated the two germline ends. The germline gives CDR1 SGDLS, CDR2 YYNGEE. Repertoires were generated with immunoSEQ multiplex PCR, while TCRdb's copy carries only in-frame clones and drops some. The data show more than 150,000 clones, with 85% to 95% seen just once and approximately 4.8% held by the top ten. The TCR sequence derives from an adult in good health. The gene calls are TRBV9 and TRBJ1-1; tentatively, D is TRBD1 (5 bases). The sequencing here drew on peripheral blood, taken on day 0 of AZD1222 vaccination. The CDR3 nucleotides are TGTGCCAGCTGTAATAAGACAGCCAACACTGAAGCTTTCTTT. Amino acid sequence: CASCNKTANTEAFF.